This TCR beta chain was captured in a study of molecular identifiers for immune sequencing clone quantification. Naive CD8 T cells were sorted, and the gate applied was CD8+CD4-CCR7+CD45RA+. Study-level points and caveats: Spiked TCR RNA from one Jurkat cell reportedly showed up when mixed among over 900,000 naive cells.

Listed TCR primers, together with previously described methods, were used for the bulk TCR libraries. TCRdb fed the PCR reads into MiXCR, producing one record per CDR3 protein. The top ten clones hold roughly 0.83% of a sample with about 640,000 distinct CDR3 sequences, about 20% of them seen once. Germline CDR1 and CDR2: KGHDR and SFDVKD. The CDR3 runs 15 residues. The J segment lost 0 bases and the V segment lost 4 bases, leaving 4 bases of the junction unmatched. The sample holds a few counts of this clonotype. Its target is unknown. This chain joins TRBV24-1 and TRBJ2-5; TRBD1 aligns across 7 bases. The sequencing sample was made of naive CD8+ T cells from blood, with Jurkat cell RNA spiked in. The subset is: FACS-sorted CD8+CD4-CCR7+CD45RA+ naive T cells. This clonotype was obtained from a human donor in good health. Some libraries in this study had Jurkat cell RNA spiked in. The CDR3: CATSEWDSYQETQYF. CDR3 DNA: TGTGCCACCAGTGAGTGGGACAGTTACCAAGAGACCCAGTACTTC.